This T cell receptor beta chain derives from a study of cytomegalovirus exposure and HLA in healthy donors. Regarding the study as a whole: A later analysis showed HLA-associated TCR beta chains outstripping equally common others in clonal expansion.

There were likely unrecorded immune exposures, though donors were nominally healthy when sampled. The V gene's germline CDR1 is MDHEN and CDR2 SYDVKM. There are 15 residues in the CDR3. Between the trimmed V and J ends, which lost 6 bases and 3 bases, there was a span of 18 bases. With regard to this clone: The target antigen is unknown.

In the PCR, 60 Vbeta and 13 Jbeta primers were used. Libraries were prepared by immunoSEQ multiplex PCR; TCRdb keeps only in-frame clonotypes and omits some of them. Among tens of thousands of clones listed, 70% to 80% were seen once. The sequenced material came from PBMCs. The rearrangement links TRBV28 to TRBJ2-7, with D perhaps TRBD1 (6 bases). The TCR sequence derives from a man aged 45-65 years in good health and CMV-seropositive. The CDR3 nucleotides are TGTGCCAGCAGCAGGCCCTTGGACAGAATCTACGAGCAGTACTTC. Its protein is CASSRPLDRIYEQYF.